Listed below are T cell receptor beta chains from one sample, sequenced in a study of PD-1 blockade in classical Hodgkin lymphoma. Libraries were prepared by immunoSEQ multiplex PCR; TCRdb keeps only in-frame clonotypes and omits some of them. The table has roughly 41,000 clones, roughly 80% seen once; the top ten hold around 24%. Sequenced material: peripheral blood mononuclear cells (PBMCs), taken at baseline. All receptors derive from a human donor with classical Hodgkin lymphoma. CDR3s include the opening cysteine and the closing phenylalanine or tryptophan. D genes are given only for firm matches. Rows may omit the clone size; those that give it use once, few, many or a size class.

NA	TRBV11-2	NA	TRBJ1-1	CASSLSGGREAFF	TGTGCCAGCAGCTTATCGGGGGGCCGTGAAGCTTTCTTT
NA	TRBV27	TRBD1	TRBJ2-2	CASSNDRGLTGTGELFF	TGTGCCAGCAGTAACGACAGGGGCCTAACGGGAACCGGGGAGCTGTTTTTT
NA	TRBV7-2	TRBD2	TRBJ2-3	CASSFSGPSTDTQYF	TGTGCCAGCAGCTTTAGCGGGCCCAGCACAGATACGCAGTATTTT
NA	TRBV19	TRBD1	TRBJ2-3	CASTDRGVITDTQYF	TGTGCCAGTACGGACAGGGGAGTTATCACAGATACGCAGTATTTT
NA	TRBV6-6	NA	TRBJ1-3	CASTWGNTIYF	TGTGCCAGCACTTGGGGAAACACCATATATTTT
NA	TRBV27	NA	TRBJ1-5	CASSFTPAGAQHF	TGTGCCAGCAGTTTTACCCCGGCGGGGGCCCAGCATTTT
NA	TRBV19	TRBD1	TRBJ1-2	CASSISGTGTYGYTF	TGTGCCAGTAGTATATCGGGGACAGGGACCTATGGCTACACCTTC
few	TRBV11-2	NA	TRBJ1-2	CASSLGRWDYGYTF	TGTGCCAGCAGCTTAGGCAGGTGGGACTATGGCTACACCTTC
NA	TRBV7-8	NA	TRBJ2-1	CASSLRGVAGNEQFF	TGTGCCAGCAGCTTAAGAGGGGTAGCTGGGAATGAGCAGTTCTTC
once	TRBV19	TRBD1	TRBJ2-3	CASSDRAPDTQYF	TGTGCCAGTAGCGACAGGGCTCCAGATACGCAGTATTTT
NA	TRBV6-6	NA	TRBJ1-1	CASSYREGMNTEAFF	TGTGCCAGCAGTTACAGGGAAGGGATGAACACTGAAGCTTTCTTT
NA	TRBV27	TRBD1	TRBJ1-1	CASRTGGGRRGVF	TGTGCCAGCCGGACAGGGGGCGGACGGCGCGGGGTCTTT
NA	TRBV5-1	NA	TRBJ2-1	CASSLELRRGSHNEQFF	TGCGCCAGCAGCTTGGAACTTCGGCGGGGTTCCCACAATGAGCAGTTCTTC
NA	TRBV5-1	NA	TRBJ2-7	CASSLLGITYEQYF	TGCGCCAGCAGCTTGTTAGGCATAACCTACGAGCAGTACTTC
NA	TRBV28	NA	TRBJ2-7	CASRTRLNGEQYF	TGTGCCAGCAGGACACGTTTAAATGGCGAGCAGTACTTC
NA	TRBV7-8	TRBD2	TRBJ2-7	CASSLGLADLSYEQYF	TGTGCCAGCAGCTTGGGGCTAGCGGACCTCTCCTACGAGCAGTACTTC
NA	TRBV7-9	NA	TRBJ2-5	CASSQRGSSAQETQYF	TGTGCCAGCAGCCAACGGGGGAGCTCCGCCCAAGAGACCCAGTACTTC
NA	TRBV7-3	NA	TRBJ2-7	CASSLTSAIEYEQYF	TGTGCCAGCAGCTTAACGTCAGCGATTGAGTACGAGCAGTACTTC
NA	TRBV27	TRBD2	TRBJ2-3	CASSPRTSGFGASTDTQYF	TGTGCCAGCAGTCCTCGGACTAGCGGGTTTGGGGCTAGCACAGATACGCAGTATTTT
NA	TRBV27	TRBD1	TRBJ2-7	CASSLRLEQGPYEQYF	TGTGCCAGCAGTTTAAGGTTGGAACAGGGGCCCTACGAGCAGTACTTC
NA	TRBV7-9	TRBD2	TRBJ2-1	CASSLEIASGARSYNEQFF	TGTGCCAGCAGCTTAGAGATTGCTAGCGGAGCCCGCTCCTACAATGAGCAGTTCTTC
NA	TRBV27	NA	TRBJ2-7	CASSLGGPREQYF	TGTGCCAGCAGTTTAGGCGGGCCGAGGGAGCAGTACTTC
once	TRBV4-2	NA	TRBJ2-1	CASSQEGSGSGLYNEQFF	TGTGCCAGCAGCCAAGAAGGTTCGGGCAGCGGACTCTACAATGAGCAGTTCTTC
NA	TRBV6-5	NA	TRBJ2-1	CASEGRDNEQFF	TGTGCCAGCGAAGGAAGGGACAATGAGCAGTTCTTC
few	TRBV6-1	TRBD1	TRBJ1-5	CASRERGQGVGSNQPQHF	TGTGCCAGCAGGGAAAGGGGACAGGGAGTTGGGAGCAATCAGCCCCAGCATTTT
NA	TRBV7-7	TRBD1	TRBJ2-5	CASSLGTVGGETQYF	TGTGCTAGCAGCTTGGGGACAGTGGGCGGGGAGACCCAGTACTTC
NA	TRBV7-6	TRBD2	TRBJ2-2	CASSLGTSAIGELFF	TGTGCCAGCAGCTTAGGGACTAGCGCCATCGGGGAGCTGTTTTTT
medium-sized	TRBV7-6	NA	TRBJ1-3	CASSLSSLQGNTIYF	TGTGCCAGCAGCTTATCCTCTCTCCAAGGAAACACCATATATTTT
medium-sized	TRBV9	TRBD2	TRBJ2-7	CASSHSGSPNEQYF	TGTGCCAGCAGCCATAGCGGGAGTCCCAACGAGCAGTACTTC
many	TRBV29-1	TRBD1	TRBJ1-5	CSVVTQGANQPQHF	TGCAGCGTTGTAACACAGGGGGCCAATCAGCCCCAGCATTTT
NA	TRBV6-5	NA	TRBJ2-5	CASSPTHLYQETQYF	TGTGCCAGCAGTCCCACGCACCTGTACCAAGAGACCCAGTACTTC
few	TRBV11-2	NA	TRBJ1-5	CASADTLNQPQHF	TGTGCCAGCGCCGACACCCTCAATCAGCCCCAGCATTTT
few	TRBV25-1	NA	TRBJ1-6	CASSANITPLHF	TGTGCCAGCAGTGCTAACATTACTCCCCTCCACTTT
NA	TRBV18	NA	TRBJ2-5	CASSPSSETQYF	TGTGCCAGCTCACCAAGTAGCGAGACCCAGTACTTC
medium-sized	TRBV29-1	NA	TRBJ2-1	CSVGRGTEQFF	TGCAGCGTTGGCAGGGGTACTGAGCAGTTCTTC
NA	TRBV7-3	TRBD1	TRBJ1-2	CASSTGQGREGYTF	TGTGCCAGCAGTACAGGACAGGGAAGGGAAGGCTACACCTTC
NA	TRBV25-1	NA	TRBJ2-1	CASSVTGMNEQFF	TGTGCCAGCAGTGTCACAGGGATGAATGAGCAGTTCTTC
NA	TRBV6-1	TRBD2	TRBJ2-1	CASSGFTGTSGNNEQFF	TGTGCCAGCAGTGGGTTTACCGGGACTAGCGGCAACAATGAGCAGTTCTTC
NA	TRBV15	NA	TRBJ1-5	CATSRDSDRPQHF	TGTGCCACCAGCAGAGACTCGGACAGGCCCCAGCATTTT
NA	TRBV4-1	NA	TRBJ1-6	CASSQGPGPSSYNSPLHF	TGCGCCAGCAGCCAAGGTCCGGGCCCGAGCTCCTATAATTCACCCCTCCACTTT
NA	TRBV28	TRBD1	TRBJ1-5	CASKTGGRNQPQHF	TGTGCCAGTAAAACAGGGGGCCGGAATCAGCCCCAGCATTTT
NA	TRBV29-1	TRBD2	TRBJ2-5	CSSRLAGGETQYF	TGCAGCAGTCGACTAGCGGGGGGAGAGACCCAGTACTTC
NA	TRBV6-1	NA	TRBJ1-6	CASTQWSPSDSPLHF	TGTGCCAGCACCCAATGGTCCCCGTCGGATTCACCCCTCCACTTT
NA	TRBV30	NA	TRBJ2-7	CAWSSDTYEQYF	TGTGCCTGGAGTAGCGACACCTACGAGCAGTACTTC
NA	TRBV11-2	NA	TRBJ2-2	CASSLRRGKFAGELFF	TGTGCCAGCAGCTTACGTCGCGGGAAATTCGCCGGGGAGCTGTTTTTT
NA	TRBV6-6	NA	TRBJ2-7	CASSYGPLSSYEQYF	TGTGCCAGCAGTTATGGACCGCTGAGCTCCTACGAGCAGTACTTC
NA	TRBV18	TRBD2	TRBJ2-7	CASSPALAGINEQYF	TGTGCCAGCTCACCCGCACTAGCGGGAATTAACGAGCAGTACTTC
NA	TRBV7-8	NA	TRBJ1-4	CASSLASGATNEKLFF	TGTGCCAGCAGCTTAGCGTCCGGCGCAACTAATGAAAAACTGTTTTTT
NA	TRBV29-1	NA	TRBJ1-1	CSVKQQLNTEAFF	TGCAGCGTTAAACAGCAACTGAACACTGAAGCTTTCTTT
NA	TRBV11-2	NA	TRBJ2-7	CASSSAGFSYEQYF	TGTGCCAGCAGCTCGGCAGGCTTCTCCTACGAGCAGTACTTC
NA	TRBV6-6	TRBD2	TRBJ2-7	CASSYASGSYEQYF	TGTGCCAGCAGTTACGCTAGCGGGTCCTACGAGCAGTACTTC
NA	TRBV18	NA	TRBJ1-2	CASSPQANYGYTF	TGTGCCAGCTCACCACAGGCTAACTATGGCTACACCTTC
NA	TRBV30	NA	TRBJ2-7	CAWSAIGGLEQYF	TGTGCCTGGAGTGCAATCGGGGGCCTGGAGCAGTACTTC
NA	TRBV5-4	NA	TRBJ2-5	CASSRTTNLETQYF	TGTGCCAGCAGCCGGACAACCAACCTAGAGACCCAGTACTTC
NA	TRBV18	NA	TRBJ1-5	CASSRDLLGQPQHF	TGTGCCAGCTCAAGGGACCTACTTGGCCAGCCCCAGCATTTT
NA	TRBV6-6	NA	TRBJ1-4	CASRGGTATNEKLFF	TGTGCCAGCAGAGGGGGGACTGCAACTAATGAAAAACTGTTTTTT
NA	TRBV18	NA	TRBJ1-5	CASSPSGQIINQPQHF	TGTGCCAGCTCACCCTCCGGACAGATAATCAATCAGCCCCAGCATTTT